There are a few counts of the clone carrying this TCR beta chain. Specified time point: persistent/refractory GD, antithyroid drugs over 5 years with positive TRAb. From PBMCs, RNA was extracted and then used to make the TCR library. American Thyroid Association guidelines were used to diagnose Graves' disease. Library construction for TCR beta used iRepertoire HTBI primers and Arm-PCR of CDR3 regions. One entry per CDR3 protein, called by TCRdb with MiXCR from the multiplex PCR reads. The sample shows about 470,000 distinct CDR3 sequences, around 21% of them seen only once. This sample stems from a study of regulatory T cells in long-lasting Graves disease. Study details: The definition of persistent Graves' disease was over 5 years of antithyroid drugs with positive TSH receptor antibodies.

The TCR comes from a female donor with Graves disease. Sample: peripheral blood mononuclear cells (PBMCs), taken when the disease was refractory, from a patient treated with antithyroid drugs.

The CDR3 here is CASSLPGSPQHF. The CDR3 nucleotides are TGTGCCAGCAGCTTACCCGGTAGCCCCCAGCATTTT. The chain couples TRBV13 to TRBJ1-5; D call uncertain. The CDR3 consists of 12 residues. CDR1 and CDR2 from the germline V gene are PRHDT and FYEKMQ (reference sequence). V was clipped by 2 bases and J by 10 bases, with 9 bases between them. The whole variable domain, filled in from reference TRBV13 and TRBJ1-5, reads AAGVIQSPRHLIKEKRETATLKCYPIPRHDTVYWYQQGPGQDPQFLISFYEKMQSDKGSIPDRFSAQQFSDYHSELNMSSLELGDSALYFCASSLPGSPQHFGDGTRLSIL.